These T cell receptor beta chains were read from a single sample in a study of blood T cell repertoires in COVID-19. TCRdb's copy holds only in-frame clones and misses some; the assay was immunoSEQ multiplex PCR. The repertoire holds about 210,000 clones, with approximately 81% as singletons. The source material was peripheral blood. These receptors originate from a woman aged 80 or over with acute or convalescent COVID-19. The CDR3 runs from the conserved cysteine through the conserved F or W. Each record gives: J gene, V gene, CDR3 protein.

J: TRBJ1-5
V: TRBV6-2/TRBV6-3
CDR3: CASSSGGQGGNQPQHF

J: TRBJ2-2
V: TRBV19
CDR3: CASKDRGIGLSVGELFF

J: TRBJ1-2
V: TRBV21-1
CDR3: CASSEPWGTGDGINGYTF

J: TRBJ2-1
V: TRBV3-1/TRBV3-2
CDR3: CASSPGQGAYNEQFF

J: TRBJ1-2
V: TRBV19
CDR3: CASNIGRGALFYTF

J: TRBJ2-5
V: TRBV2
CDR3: CASSGAIAGAETQYF

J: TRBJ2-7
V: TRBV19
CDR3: CASRPSGTSNEQYF

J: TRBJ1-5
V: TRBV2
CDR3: CASRAGGFQPQHF

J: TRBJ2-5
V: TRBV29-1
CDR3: CSVEDFSGGLGTQYF

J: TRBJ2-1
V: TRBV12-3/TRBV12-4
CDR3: CASSFFPVPEQFF

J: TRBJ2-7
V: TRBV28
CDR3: CASSLSAYEQYF

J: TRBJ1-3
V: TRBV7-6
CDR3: CASMVGDSRGNTIYF

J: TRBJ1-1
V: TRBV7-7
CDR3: CASSPIGANTEAFF

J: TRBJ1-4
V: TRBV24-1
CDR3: CATSGSEGANEKLFF

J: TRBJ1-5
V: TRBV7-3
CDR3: CASSLLGGQPQHF

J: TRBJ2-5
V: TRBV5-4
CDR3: CASSLARAGQARYYF

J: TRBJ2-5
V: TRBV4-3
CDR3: CASSRSGLAGVETQYF

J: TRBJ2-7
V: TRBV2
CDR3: CASSLGLAGGSASYEQYF

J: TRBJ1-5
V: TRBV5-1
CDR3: CASSLQGASNQPQHF

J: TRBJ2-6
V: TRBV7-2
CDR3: CASSTDPPGASGANVLTF

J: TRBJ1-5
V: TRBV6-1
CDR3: CASSASGRADSNQPQHF

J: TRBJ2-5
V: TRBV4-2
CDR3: CASSQGAGGNPAQETQYF

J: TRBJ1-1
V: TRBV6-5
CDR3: CASSYGLSNTEAFF

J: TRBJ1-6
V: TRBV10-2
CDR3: CASSYLRESYNSPLHF

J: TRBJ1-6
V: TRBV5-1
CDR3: CASSGEGQGNGSPLHF

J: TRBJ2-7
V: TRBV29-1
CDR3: CSARGGSGGMYEQYF

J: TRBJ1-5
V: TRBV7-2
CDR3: CASSLWTGDRPQHF

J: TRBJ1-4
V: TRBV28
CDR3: CASSSPSEGSEKLFF

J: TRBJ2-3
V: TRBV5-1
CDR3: CASSLALLAGADTQYF

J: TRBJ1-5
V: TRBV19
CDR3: CASSMEQLNQPQHF

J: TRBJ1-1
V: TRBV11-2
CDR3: CASTQTGNTEAFF

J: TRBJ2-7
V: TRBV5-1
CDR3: CASSLNRAYEQYF